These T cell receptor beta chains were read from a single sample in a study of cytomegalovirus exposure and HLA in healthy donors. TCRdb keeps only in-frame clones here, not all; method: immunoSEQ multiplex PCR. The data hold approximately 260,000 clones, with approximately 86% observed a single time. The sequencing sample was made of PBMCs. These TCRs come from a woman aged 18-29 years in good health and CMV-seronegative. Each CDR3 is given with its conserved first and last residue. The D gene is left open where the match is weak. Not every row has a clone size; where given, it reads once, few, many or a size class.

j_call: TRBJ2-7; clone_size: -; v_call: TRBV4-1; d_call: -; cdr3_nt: TGCGCCAGCAGCCAAGGAGCTGAGAGGGTTCTGTACGAGCAGTACTTC; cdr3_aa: CASSQGAERVLYEQYF
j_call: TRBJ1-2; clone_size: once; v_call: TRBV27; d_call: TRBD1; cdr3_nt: TGTGCCAGCAGGGGATTGAAACAGGGGTCTTTACATGGCTACACCTTC; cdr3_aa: CASRGLKQGSLHGYTF
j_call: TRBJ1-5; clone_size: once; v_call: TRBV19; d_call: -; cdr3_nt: TGTGCCAGTAGTATTGGACCCATATTCCGGGGGAGCAATCAGCCCCAGCATTTT; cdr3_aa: CASSIGPIFRGSNQPQHF
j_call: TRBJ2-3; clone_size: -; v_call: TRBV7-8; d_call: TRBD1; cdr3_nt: TGTGCCAGCAGCTGGCAACAGGGGGCTGGTGGAGATACGCAGTATTTT; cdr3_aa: CASSWQQGAGGDTQYF
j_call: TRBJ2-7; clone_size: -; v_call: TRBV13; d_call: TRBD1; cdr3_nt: TGTGCCAGCAGCTTAGATGGGACAGGGATCTCCTACGAGCAGTACTTC; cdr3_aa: CASSLDGTGISYEQYF
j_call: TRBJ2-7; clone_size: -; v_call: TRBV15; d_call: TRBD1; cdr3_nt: TGTGCCACCAGCCTGGACAGGGCCTACGAGCAGTACTTC; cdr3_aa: CATSLDRAYEQYF
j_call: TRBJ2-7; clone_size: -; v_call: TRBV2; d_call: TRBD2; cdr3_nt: TGTGCCAGCAGTGCGACTAGCGGGGGTTTGGGCTACGAGCAGTACTTC; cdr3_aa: CASSATSGGLGYEQYF
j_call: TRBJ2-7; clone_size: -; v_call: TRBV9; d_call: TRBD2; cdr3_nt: TGTGCCAGCAGCGTTGGGCCCTCGGGGGGTATTTCCTACGAGCAGTACTTC; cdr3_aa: CASSVGPSGGISYEQYF
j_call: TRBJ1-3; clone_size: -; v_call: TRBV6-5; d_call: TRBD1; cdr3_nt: TGTGCCAGCAGTTCCCCGGGACAGGGGGTAAACACCATATATTTT; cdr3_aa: CASSSPGQGVNTIYF
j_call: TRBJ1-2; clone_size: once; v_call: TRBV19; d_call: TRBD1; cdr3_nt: TGTGCCAGTAGTGTGTCCGGGACAGGGGTAGATGGCTACACCTTC; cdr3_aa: CASSVSGTGVDGYTF
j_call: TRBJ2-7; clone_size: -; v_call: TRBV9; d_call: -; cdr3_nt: TGTGCCAGCAGCTCGCTATGGGGGGGCCCCAACTACGAGCAGTACTTC; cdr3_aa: CASSSLWGGPNYEQYF
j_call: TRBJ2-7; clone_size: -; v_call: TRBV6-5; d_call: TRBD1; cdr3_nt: TGTGCCAGCAGTTATTCCTACAGGGGTGACGGCGAGCAGTACTTC; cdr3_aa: CASSYSYRGDGEQYF
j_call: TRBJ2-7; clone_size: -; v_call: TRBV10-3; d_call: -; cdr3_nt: TGTGCCATCTCGGGACAATCATACGAGCAGTACTTC; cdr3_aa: CAISGQSYEQYF
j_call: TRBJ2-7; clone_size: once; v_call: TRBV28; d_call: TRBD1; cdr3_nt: TGTGCCAGCAGTTTATTCGGGACAGGCTACGAGCAGTACTTC; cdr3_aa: CASSLFGTGYEQYF
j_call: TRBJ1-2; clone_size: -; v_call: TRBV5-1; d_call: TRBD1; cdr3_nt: TGCGCCAGCAGCGGACAGGGAACTAACTATGGCTACACCTTC; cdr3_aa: CASSGQGTNYGYTF
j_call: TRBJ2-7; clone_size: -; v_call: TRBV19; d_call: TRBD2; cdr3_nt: TGTGCCAGTACCAGGAGACGCGGGGGGGACACCTACGAGCAGTACTTC; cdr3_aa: CASTRRRGGDTYEQYF
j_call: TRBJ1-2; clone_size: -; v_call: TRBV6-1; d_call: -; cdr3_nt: TGTGCCAGTACCACAGGGTCCGTAAACTATGGCTACACCTTC; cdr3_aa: CASTTGSVNYGYTF
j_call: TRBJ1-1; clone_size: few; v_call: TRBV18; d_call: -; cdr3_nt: TGTGCCAGCTCACGCGGTAGGGGTTCGGACACTGAAGCTTTCTTT; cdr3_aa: CASSRGRGSDTEAFF
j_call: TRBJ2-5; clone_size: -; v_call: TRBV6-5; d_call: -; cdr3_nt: TGTGCCAGCAGTTACGTGGGAGCCCAAGAGACCCAGTACTTC; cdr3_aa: CASSYVGAQETQYF
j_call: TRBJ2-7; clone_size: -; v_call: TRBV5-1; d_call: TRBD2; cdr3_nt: TGCGCCAGCAGCTTGGATCCGGGAGGGACCTACGAGCAGTACTTC; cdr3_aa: CASSLDPGGTYEQYF
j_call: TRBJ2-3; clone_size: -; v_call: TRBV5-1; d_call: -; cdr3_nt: TGCGCCAGCAGCTCAGGGACTTACCAAAACACAGATACGCAGTATTTT; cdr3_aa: CASSSGTYQNTDTQYF
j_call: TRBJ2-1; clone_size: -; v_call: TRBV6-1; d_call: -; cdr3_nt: TGTGCCAGCAGTGCGAGGGACAATGAGCAGTTCTTC; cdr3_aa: CASSARDNEQFF
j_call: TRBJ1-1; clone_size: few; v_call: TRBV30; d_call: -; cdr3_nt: TGTGCCCGAGGGGAGGTGAACACTGAAGCTTTCTTT; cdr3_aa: CARGEVNTEAFF
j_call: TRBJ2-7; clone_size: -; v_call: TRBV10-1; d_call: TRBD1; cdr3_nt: TGCGCCAGCAGTGAAGGGGGGACAGGCACCTACGAGCAGTACTTC; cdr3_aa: CASSEGGTGTYEQYF
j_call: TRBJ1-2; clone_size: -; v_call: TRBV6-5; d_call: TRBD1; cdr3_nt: TGTGCCAGCAGTTACCGAAGGGGACAGGGGGCCTACATCTACACCTTC; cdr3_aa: CASSYRRGQGAYIYTF